Below, 14 T cell receptor beta chains from the same sample are listed, as sequenced in a study of blood T cells in healthy people across ages. A second PCR of about 7 to 12 cycles used a sample-barcoded 5' primer and a J-beta primer mix. TCRdb used MiXCR to reprocess the 5' RACE reads, holding one entry per CDR3 protein. The table records 800,000 to 950,000 distinct CDR3 sequences, 25% to 30% of them present only once. The sample also formed part of further work on T cells of mothers and their children.

Material for sequencing was blood. The receptors shown here come from a woman aged 40 to 50 in good health.

This clonotype was seen many times. The chain recombines TRBV6-6 with TRBJ1-2, with D unresolved. CDR3 length: 13 residues. Germline CDR1 and CDR2: MNHNY and SVGAGI (reference sequence). Trimming stripped 10 bases from V and 0 bases from J, with 12 bases between. The CDR3 sequence: CATRRAANYGYTF. In DNA form, the CDR3 reads TGTGCCACCCGAAGGGCGGCTAACTATGGCTACACCTTC.

This clonotype was seen only once. As DNA, the CDR3 is TGTGCCAGCACCTTGGGGCGGGCAGGCCGTGGCTACACCTTC. Protein sequence: CASTLGRAGRGYTF. This chain uses TRBV28 with TRBJ1-2, with a tentative D call TRBD1 (5 bases). CDR1 and CDR2 from the germline V gene are MDHEN and SYDVKM. The CDR3 contains 14 residues. Trimming stripped 7 bases from V and 7 bases from J, with 19 bases between.

The table lists this clonotype with a few counts. CDR3: CASSRDRGLEDGANVLTF. Written as DNA, the CDR3 is TGTGCCAGCTCAAGGGACAGGGGGCTTGAAGATGGGGCCAACGTCCTGACTTTC. The rearrangement links TRBV18 to TRBJ2-6; 12 bases are shared with TRBD1. CDR1 and CDR2 from the germline V gene are KGHSH and LQKENI. With 5 bases clipped from V and 3 bases from J, the junction kept 8 bases outside the gene matches. The CDR3 contains 18 residues.

This clonotype was counted only a few times. This rearrangement joins TRBV6-2 or TRBV6-3 to TRBJ1-1; D is perhaps TRBD1 (6 bases). V was shortened by 3 bases and J by 4 bases, with 15 bases between the two germline ends. The CDR3 has 15 residues. Looked up from germline, CDR1 is MNHEY and CDR2 is SVGEGT. The CDR3 nucleotides are TGTGCCAGCAGTTATGGTCACACAGGGACCACTGAAGCTTTCTTT. It yields the protein CASSYGHTGTTEAFF.

About this clonotype itself: A much larger clone lies one base from this, so it may be a read error. This chain links TRBV27 with TRBJ1-2; 10 bases match TRBD1. This CDR3 spans 15 amino acids. Germline V CDR1 and CDR2: MNHEY, SMNVEV (reference sequence). The CDR3 spells CAGSLIGGQGYGYTF. The CDR3 DNA reads TGTGCCGGCAGTTTAATAGGGGGACAGGGGTATGGCTACACCTTC.

This clonotype appeared many times. The chain is built from TRBV28 and TRBJ2-7; D might be TRBD1 or TRBD2, each matching 5 bases. Trimming took off 8 bases at V and 2 bases at J, with 16 bases between the two ends. The CDR3 consists of 14 residues. Germline V gene sequence: CDR1 MDHEN, CDR2 SYDVKM. In DNA form, the CDR3 reads TGTGCCAGCTTCCAATCGGGGCAAGCCTACGAGCAGTACTTC. Its translation: CASFQSGQAYEQYF.

This clonotype came up many times. The chain carries TRBV5-1 and TRBJ2-5; D is ambiguous. This CDR3 has 15 amino acids. CDR1 and CDR2 (germline): SGHRS, YFSETQ. Between the trimmed V and J ends, which lost 0 bases and 1 base, there was a span of 10 bases. The CDR3 spells CASSLVTRFQETQYF. As DNA, the CDR3 is TGCGCCAGCAGCTTGGTTACCCGGTTCCAAGAGACCCAGTACTTC.

This clonotype was seen a handful of times. The chain links TRBV7-8 to TRBJ2-1, with 11 bases matching TRBD1. The CDR3 consists of 17 residues. With V trimmed by 1 base and J by 5 bases, 7 bases remained unmatched. In germline, CDR1 is SGHVS, CDR2 FQNEAQ. The chain's CDR3 is CASSLVVGQGANNEQFF. CDR3 coding DNA: TGTGCCAGCAGCTTAGTTGTCGGACAGGGGGCAAACAATGAGCAGTTCTTC.

A note on this clonotype: It may be a read error: a sequence one base away is much more abundant. This rearrangement joins TRBV29-1 to TRBJ1-2; no firm D call. Germline CDR1 is SQVTM and CDR2 is ANQGSEA. The CDR3 runs 14 residues. CDR3 DNA sequence: TGCAGCGTTATGGACGGGAAGATTAACTATGGCTACGCCTTC. Protein: CSVMDGKINYGYAF.

This chain's CDR3 is CSAPRGGQGWNTGELFF. CDR3 coding DNA: TGCAGTGCCCCGCGGGGCGGACAGGGATGGAACACCGGGGAGCTGTTTTTT. The V gene is TRBV20-1, the J gene TRBJ2-2, with 8 nucleotides matching TRBD1. The CDR3 runs to 17 residues. After removal of 6 bases from V and 1 base from J, the junction contained 13 bases not matched to a gene. Germline CDR1 reads DFQATT; CDR2 reads SNEGSKA (reference sequence).

V and J are TRBV3-1 and TRBJ2-1, with D perhaps TRBD2 (5 bases). With 3 bases removed from V and 5 bases from J, the gap between germline ends came to 14 bases. The CDR3 consists of 15 residues. The germline V gene has CDR1 LGHDT and CDR2 YNNKEL (reference sequence). CDR3 nucleotide sequence: TGTGCCAGCAGCCAGGTAAATCAGCGGAACAATGAGCAGTTCTTC. It is translated as CASSQVNQRNNEQFF.

This clonotype has a handful of counts. Germline is not matched at one junction end, which may reflect a read error. The genes are TRBV29-1 and TRBJ2-6, with D maybe TRBD1 (5 bases). CDR1 SQVTM and CDR2 ANQGSEA come from the germline V gene. This CDR3 contains 13 residues. CDR3 loop: CSALSPGANVRTF. CDR3 nucleotides: TGCAGCGCCTTGAGCCCTGGGGCCAACGTCCGGACTTTC.

This clonotype was detected ten times or more. The CDR3 nucleotides are TGCAGTGCTAGAGTCCCGGTGGACGGATCCTACGAGCAGTACTTC. Protein product: CSARVPVDGSYEQYF. The chain carries TRBV20-1 and TRBJ2-7; D call uncertain. The V gene's germline CDR1 is DFQATT and CDR2 SNEGSKA (reference sequence). The V gene lost 1 base and the J gene lost 1 base, with 14 bases spanning the gap. The CDR3 totals 15 residues.

Comments on this clonotype: A much larger clone lies a single base off, so this may be a read error. This rearrangement joins TRBV28 to TRBJ2-1; D perhaps matches TRBD1 (5 bases). Germline loops: CDR1 MDHEN, CDR2 SYDVKM. The CDR3 runs 12 residues. The V end lost 4 bases, the J end lost 10 bases, and 11 bases lay between the germline ends. The CDR3 loop reads CASSYQGYEQFF. The CDR3 coding sequence is TGTGCCAGCAGTTACCAGGGATACGAGCAGTTCTTC.